Here is one T cell receptor beta chain with its context. Its antigen is not identified. V was clipped by 1 base and J by 3 bases, with 14 bases between them. This CDR3 is built from 17 residues. Germline-derived CDR1 and CDR2 are SGHRS and YFSETQ. Method: immunoSEQ multiplex PCR; TCRdb's copy keeps in-frame clones and lacks some. There are nearly 25,000 clones in the sample; roughly 70% occur only once, and around 18% lies in the top ten. CD4+ T cells from unexposed donors were obtained before the COVID-19 pandemic (2011-2018). After around nine days of culture, CD4+ T cells were isolated. This sample was included in a study of CD4 T cells in relation to SARS-CoV-2 and coronaviruses.

The sample consisted of CD4+ T cells from PBMCs, cultured in vitro. The gene calls are TRBV5-1 and TRBJ1-6; no reliable D call. This sequence originates from a human donor in good health. The CDR3 reads CASSLWAGMSYNSPLHF. Written as DNA, the CDR3 is TGCGCCAGCAGCTTGTGGGCTGGTATGAGCTATAATTCACCCCTCCACTTT.